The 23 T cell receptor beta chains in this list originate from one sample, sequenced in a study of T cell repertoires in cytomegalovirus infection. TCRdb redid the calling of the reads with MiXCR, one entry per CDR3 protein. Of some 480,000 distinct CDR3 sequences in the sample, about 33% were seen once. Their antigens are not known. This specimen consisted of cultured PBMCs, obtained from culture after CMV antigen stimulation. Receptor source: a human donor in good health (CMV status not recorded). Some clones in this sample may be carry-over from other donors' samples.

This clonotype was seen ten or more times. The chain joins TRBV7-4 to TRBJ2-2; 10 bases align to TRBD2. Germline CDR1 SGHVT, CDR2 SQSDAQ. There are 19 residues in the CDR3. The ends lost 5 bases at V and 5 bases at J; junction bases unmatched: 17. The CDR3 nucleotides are TGTGCCAGCAGCCCCAGGTTTCAGCGGGAGGGATACTTTACCGGGGAGCTGTTTTTT. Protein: CASSPRFQREGYFTGELFF.

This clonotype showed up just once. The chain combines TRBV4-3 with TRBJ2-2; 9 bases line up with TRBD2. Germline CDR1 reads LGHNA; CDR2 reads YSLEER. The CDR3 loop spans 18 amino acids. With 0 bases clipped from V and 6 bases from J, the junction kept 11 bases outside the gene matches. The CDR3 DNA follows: TGCGCCAGCAGCCAAGAATGGGCTAGCGGGATGATACCCGGGGAGCTGTTTTTT. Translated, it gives CASSQEWASGMIPGELFF.

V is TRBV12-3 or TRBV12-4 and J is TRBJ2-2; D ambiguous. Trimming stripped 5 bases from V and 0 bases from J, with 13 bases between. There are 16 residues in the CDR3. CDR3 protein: CASSPRSTTNTGELFF. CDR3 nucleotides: TGTGCCAGCAGTCCGCGGAGTACTACGAACACCGGGGAGCTGTTTTTT.

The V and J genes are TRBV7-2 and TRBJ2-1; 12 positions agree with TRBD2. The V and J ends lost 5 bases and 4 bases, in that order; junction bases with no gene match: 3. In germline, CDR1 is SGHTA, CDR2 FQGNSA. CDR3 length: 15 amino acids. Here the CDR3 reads CASSDGLAGYNEQFF. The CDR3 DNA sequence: TGTGCCAGCAGCGACGGACTAGCGGGATACAATGAGCAGTTCTTC.

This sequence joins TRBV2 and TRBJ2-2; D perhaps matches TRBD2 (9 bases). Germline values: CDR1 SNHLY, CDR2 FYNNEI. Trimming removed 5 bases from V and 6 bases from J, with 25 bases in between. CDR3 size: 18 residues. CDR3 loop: CASSWSSGTGVSAGELFF. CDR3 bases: TGTGCCAGCAGTTGGTCTAGCGGGACAGGCGTCTCGGCCGGGGAGCTGTTTTTT.

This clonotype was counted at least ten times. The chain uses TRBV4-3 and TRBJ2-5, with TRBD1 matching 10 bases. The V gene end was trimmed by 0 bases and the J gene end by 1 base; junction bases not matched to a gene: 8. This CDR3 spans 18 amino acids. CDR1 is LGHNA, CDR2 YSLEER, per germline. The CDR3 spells CASSQDPGTGAVQETQYF. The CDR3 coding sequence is TGCGCCAGCAGCCAAGACCCCGGGACAGGGGCTGTCCAAGAGACCCAGTACTTC.

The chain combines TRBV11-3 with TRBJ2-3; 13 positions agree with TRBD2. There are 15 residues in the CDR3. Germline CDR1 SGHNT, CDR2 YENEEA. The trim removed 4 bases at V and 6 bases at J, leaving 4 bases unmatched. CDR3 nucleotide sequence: TGTGCCAGCAGCTCCGGGACTAGCGGGATTGATACGCAGTATTTT. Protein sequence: CASSSGTSGIDTQYF.

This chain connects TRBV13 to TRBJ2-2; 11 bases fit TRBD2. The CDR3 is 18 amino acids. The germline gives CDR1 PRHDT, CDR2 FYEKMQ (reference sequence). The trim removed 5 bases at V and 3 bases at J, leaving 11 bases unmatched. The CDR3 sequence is CASSPSQLAGVDTGELFF. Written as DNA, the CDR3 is TGTGCCAGCAGCCCCTCCCAACTAGCGGGAGTTGACACCGGGGAGCTGTTTTTT. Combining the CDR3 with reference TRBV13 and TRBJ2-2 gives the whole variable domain AAGVIQSPRHLIKEKRETATLKCYPIPRHDTVYWYQQGPGQDPQFLISFYEKMQSDKGSIPDRFSAQQFSDYHSELNMSSLELGDSALYFCASSPSQLAGVDTGELFFGEGSRLTVL.

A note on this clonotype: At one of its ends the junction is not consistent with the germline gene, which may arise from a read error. The CDR3 bases are TGCGCCAGGAGCCAAGGATCGGGAGGGCCCTATGAGCAGTTCTTC. Protein: CARSQGSGGPYEQFF. J is TRBJ2-1 and V is TRBV4-3, with TRBD2 matching over 8 bases. The CDR3 length is 15 residues. Germline CDR1 reads LGHNA; CDR2 reads YSLEER.

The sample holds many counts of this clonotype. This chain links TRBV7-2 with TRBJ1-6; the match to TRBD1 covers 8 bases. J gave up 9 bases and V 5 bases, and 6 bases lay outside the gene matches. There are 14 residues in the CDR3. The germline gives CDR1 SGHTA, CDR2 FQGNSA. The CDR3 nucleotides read TGTGCCAGCAGCCCCGACAGGGGAGCTTCACCCCTCCACTTT. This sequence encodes CASSPDRGASPLHF. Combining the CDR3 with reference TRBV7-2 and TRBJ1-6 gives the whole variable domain GAGVSQSPSNKVTEKGKDVELRCDPISGHTALYWYRQSLGQGLEFLIYFQGNSAPDKSGLPSDRFSAERTGGSVSTLTIQRTQQEDSAVYLCASSPDRGASPLHFGNGTRLTVT.

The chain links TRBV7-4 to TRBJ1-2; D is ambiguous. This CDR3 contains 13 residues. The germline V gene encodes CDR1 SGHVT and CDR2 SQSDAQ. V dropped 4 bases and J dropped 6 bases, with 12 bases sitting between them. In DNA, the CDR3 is TGTGCCAGCAGCTGGGAGGGAACGGATGGCTACACCTTC. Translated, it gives CASSWEGTDGYTF.

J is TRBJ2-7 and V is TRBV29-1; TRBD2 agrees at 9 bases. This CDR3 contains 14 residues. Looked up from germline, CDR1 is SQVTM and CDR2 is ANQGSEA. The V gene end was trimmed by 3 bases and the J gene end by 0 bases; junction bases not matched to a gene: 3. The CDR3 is CSVETSGSSYEQYF. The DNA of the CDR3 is TGCAGCGTTGAGACTAGCGGCAGCTCCTACGAGCAGTACTTC.

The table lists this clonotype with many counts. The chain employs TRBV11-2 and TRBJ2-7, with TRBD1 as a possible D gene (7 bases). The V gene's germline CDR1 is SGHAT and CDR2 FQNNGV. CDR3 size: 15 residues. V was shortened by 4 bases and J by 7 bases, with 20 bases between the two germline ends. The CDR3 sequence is CASSSTAGQKGEQYF. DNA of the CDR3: TGTGCCAGCAGCTCCACGGCGGGACAGAAGGGTGAGCAGTACTTC.

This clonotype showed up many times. In nucleotides, the CDR3 is TGTGCCAGCAGCCCCGCGGCGGTCGCTTTCTTT. Translated: CASSPAAVAFF. This chain joins TRBV7-2 and TRBJ1-1, with D uncertain. This CDR3 comprises 11 residues. Germline CDR1 is SGHTA and CDR2 is FQGNSA. V lost 5 bases to trimming and J lost 11 bases, with 12 bases between them.

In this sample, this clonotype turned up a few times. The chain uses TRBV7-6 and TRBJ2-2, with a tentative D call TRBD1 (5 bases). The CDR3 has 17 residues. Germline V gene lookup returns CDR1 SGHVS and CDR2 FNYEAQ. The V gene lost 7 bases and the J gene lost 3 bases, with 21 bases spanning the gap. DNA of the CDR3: TGTGCCAGCAAGACCGGGTCCCGCAGGGTGGACACCGGGGAGCTGTTTTTT. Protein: CASKTGSRRVDTGELFF. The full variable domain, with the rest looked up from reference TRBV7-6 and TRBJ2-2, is GAGVSQSPRYKVTKRGQDVALRCDPISGHVSLYWYRQALGQGPEFLTYFNYEAQQDKSGLPNDRFSAERPEGSISTLTIQRTEQRDSAMYRCASKTGSRRVDTGELFFGEGSRLTVL.

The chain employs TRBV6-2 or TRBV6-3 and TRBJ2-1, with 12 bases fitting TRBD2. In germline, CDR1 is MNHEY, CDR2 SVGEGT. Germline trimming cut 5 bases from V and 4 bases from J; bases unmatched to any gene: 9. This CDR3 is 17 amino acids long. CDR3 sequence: CASSPTSGRRRYNEQFF. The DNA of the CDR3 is TGTGCCAGCAGTCCAACTAGCGGGAGGAGAAGATACAATGAGCAGTTCTTC.

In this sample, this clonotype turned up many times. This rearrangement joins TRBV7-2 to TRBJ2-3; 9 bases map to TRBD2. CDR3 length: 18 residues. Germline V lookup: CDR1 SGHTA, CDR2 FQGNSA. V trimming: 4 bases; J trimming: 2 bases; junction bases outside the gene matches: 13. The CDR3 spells CASSSPFGVAGVTDTQYF. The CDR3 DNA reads TGTGCCAGCAGCTCCCCGTTCGGGGTAGCGGGAGTCACAGATACGCAGTATTTT.

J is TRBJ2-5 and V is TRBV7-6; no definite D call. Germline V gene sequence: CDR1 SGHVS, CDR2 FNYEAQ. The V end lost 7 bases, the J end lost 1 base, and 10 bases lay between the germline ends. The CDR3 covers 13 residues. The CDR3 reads CASIPWGQETQYF. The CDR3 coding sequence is TGTGCCAGCATCCCTTGGGGCCAAGAGACCCAGTACTTC.

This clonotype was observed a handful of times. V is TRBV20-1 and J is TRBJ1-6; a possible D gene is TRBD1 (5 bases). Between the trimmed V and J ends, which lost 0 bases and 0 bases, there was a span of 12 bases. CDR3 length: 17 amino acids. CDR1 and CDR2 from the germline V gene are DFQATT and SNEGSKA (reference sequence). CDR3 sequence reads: CSARDPGLSSYNSPLHF. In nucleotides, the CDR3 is TGCAGTGCTAGAGATCCGGGGCTAAGCTCCTATAATTCACCCCTCCACTTT.

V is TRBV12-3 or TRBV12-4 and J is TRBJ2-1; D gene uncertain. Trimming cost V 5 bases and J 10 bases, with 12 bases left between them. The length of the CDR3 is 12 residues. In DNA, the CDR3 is TGTGCCAGCAGTCTACGACGAGTCGAGCAGTTCTTC. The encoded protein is CASSLRRVEQFF.

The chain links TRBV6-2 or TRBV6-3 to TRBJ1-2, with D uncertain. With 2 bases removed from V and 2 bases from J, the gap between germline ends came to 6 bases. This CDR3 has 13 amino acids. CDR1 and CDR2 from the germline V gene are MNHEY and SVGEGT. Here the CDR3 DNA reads TGTGCCAGCAGTTACCGGCGGAACTATGGCTACACCTTC. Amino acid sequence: CASSYRRNYGYTF.

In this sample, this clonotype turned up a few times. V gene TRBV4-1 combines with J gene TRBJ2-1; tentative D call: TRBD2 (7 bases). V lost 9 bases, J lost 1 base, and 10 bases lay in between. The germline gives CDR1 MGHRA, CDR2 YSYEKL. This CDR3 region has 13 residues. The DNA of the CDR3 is TGCGCCAGAAGGGGGGGTTCCTACAATGAGCAGTTCTTC. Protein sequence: CARRGGSYNEQFF.

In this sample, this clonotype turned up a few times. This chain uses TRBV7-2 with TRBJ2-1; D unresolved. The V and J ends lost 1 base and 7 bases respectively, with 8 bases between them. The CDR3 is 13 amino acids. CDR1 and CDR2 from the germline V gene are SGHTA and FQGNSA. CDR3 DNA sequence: TGTGCCAGCAGCTTAGAACGCTCGAATGAGCAGTTCTTC. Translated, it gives CASSLERSNEQFF.